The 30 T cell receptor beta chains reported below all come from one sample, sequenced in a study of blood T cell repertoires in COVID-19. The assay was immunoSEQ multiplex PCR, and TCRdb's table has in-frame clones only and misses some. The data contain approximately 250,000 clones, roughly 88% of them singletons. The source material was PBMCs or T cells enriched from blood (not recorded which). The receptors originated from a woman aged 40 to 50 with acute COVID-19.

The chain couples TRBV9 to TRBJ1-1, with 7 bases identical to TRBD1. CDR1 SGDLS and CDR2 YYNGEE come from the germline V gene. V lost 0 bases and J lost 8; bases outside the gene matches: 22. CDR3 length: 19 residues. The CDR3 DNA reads TGTGCCAGCAGCGTAGGGAGTTTTGACAGGGCCGGAAAGCCACTGGAAGCTTTCTTT. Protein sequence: CASSVGSFDRAGKPLEAFF.

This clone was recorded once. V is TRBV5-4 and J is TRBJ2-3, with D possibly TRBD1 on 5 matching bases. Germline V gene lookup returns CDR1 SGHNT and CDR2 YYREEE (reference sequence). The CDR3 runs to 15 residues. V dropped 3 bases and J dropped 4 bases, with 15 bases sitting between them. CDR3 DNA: TGTGCCAGCAGCTCTCGCAGCAGGGATGCAGATACGCAGTATTTT. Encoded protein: CASSSRSRDADTQYF.

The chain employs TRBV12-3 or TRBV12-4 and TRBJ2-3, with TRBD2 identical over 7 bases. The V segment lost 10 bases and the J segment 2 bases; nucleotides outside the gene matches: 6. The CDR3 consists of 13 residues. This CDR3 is CATLAEPTDTQYF. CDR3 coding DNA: TGTGCCACCCTAGCGGAGCCCACAGATACGCAGTATTTT.

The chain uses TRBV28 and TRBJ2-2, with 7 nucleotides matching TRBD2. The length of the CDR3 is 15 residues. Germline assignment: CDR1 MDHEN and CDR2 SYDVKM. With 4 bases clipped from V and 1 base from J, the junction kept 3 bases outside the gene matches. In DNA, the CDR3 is TGTGCCAGCAGTTCGGCTAGCGGGAACACCGGGGAGCTGTTTTTT. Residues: CASSSASGNTGELFF.

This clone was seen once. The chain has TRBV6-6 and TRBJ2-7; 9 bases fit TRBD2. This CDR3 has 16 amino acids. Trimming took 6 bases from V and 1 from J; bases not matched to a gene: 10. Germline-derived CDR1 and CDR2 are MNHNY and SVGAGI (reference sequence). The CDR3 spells CASSPGGSGSSYEQYV. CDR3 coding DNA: TGTGCCAGCAGCCCAGGGGGTAGCGGGAGTTCCTACGAGCAGTACGTC.

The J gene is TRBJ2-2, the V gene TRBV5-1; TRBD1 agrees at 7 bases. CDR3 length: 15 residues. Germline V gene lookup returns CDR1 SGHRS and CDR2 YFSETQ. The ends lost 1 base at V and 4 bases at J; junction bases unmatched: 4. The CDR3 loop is CASSLTGVGTGELFF. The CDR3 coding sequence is TGCGCCAGCAGCTTGACAGGGGTCGGCACCGGGGAGCTGTTTTTT.

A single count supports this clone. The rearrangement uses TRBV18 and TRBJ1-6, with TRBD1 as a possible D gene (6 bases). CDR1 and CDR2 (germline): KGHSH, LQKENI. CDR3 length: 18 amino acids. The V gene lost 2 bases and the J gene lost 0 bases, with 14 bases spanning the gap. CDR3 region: CASSPSGTTSSYNSPLHF. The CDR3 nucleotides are TGTGCCAGCTCACCAAGCGGGACAACGAGCTCCTATAATTCACCCCTCCACTTT.

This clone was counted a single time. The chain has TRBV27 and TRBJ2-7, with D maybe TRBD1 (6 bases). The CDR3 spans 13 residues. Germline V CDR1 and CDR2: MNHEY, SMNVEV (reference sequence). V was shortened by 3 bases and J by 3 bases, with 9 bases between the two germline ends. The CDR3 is CASSFQGNYEQYF. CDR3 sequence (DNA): TGTGCCAGCAGTTTTCAGGGGAACTACGAGCAGTACTTC.

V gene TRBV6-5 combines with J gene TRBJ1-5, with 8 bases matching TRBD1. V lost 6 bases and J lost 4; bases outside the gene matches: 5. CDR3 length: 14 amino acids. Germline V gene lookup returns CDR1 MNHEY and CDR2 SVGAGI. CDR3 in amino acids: CASRGQGGNQPQHF. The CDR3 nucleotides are TGTGCCAGCAGAGGACAGGGTGGGAATCAGCCCCAGCATTTT.

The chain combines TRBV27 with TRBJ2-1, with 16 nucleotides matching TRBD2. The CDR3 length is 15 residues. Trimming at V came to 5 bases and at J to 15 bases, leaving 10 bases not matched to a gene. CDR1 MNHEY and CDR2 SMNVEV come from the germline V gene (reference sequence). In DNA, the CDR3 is TGTGCCAGCAGTCAGGGACTAGCGGGAGGGCCTTCTTCGTTCTTC. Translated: CASSQGLAGGPSSFF.

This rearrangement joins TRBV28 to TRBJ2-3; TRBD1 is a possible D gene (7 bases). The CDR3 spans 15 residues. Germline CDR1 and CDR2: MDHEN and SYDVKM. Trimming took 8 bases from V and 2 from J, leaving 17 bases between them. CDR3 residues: CASSSGGFYTDTQYF. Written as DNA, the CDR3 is TGTGCCAGCTCTTCAGGGGGGTTTTACACAGATACGCAGTATTTT.

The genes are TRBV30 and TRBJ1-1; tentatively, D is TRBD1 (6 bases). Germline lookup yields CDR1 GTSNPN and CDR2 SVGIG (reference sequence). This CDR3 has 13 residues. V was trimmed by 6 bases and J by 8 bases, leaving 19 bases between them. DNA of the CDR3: TGTGCCTGCAGGGGCATGGGGTGGTACGAAGCTTTCTTT. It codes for CACRGMGWYEAFF.

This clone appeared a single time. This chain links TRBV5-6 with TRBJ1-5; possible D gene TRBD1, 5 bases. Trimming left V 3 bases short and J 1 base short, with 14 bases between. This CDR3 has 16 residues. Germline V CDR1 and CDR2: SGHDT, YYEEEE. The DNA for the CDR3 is TGTGCCAGCAGCTGGGGGAGGGGCTTAAGCAATCAGCCCCAGCATTTT. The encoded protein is CASSWGRGLSNQPQHF.

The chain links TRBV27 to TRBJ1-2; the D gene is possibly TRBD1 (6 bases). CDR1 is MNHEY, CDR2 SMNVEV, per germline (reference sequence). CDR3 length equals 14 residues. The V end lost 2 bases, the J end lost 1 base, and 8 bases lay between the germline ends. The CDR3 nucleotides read TGTGCCAGCAGTTTAGTAGGGGGTAACTATGGCTACACCTTC. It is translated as CASSLVGGNYGYTF.

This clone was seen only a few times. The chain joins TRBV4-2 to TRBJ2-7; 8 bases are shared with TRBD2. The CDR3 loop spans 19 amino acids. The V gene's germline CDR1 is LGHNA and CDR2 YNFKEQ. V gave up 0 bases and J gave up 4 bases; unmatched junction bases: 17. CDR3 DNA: TGTGCCAGCAGCCAAGATACCTCTGTGGGGGCGGGAGGTTCTTACGAGCAGTACTTC. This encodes CASSQDTSVGAGGSYEQYF.

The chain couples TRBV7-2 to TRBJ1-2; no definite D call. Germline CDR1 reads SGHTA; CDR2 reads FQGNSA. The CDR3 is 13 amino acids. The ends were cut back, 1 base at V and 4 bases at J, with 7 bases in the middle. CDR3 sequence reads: CASSLDRTYGYTF. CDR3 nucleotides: TGTGCCAGCAGCTTAGACAGAACCTATGGCTACACCTTC.

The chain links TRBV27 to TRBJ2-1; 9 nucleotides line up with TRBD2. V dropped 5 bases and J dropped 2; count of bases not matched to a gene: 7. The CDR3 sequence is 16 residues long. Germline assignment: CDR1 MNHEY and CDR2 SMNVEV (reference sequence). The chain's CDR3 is CASSRGRATPYNEQFF. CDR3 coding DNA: TGTGCCAGCAGTCGCGGGAGGGCCACACCCTACAATGAGCAGTTCTTC.

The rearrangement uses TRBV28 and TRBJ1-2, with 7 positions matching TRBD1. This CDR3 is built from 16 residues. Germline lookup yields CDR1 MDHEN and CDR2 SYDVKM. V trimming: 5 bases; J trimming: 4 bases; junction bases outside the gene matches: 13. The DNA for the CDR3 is TGTGCCAGCAGTACCATTACAGGGGAAGGGTTCTATGGCTACACCTTC. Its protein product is CASSTITGEGFYGYTF.

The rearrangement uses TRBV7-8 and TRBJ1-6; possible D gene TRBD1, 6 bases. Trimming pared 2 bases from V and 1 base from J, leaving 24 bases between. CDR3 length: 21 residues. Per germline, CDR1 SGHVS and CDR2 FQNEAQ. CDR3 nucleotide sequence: TGTGCCAGCAGCTTATTTCTGCAGGGGTCGGTGCTGAGGTCCTATAATTCACCCCTCCACTTT. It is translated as CASSLFLQGSVLRSYNSPLHF.

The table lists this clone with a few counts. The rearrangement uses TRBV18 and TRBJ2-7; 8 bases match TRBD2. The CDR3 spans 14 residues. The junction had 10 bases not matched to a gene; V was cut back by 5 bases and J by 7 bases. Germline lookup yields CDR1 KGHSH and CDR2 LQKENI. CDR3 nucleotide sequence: TGTGCCAGCTCAACCCGGGACGGGGGGGGAGAGCAGTACTTC. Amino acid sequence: CASSTRDGGGEQYF. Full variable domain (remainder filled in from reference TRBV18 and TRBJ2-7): NAGVMQNPRHLVRRRGQEARLRCSPMKGHSHVYWYRQLPEEGLKFMVYLQKENIIDESGMPKERFSAEFPKEGPSILRIQQVVRGDSAAYFCASSTRDGGGEQYFGPGTRLTVT.

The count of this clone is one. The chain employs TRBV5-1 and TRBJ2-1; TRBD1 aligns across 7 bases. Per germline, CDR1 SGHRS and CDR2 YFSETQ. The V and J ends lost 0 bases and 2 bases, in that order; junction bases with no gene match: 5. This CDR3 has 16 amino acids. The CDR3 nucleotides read TGCGCCAGCAGCTTGGCCCGACAGGGCCCCTACAATGAGCAGTTCTTC. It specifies CASSLARQGPYNEQFF.

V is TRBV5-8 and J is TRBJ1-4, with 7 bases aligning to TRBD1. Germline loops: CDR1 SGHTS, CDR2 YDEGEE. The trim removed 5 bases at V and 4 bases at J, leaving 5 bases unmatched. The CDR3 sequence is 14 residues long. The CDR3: CASRRDSHNEKLFF. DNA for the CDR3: TGTGCCAGCAGGCGGGACAGCCATAATGAAAAACTGTTTTTT. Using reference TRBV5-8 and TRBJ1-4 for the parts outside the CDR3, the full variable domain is EAGVTQSPTHLIKTRGQQATLRCSPISGHTSVYWYQQALGLGLQFLLWYDEGEERNRGNFPPRFSGRQFPNYSSELNVNALELEDSALYLCASRRDSHNEKLFFGSGTQLSVL.

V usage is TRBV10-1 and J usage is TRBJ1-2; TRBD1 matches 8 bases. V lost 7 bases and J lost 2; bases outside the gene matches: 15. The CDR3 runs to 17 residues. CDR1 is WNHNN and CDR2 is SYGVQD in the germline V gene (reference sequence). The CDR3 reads CASTRTGTPLMNYGYTF. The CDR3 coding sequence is TGCGCCAGCACCCGGACAGGGACCCCCCTGATGAACTATGGCTACACCTTC.

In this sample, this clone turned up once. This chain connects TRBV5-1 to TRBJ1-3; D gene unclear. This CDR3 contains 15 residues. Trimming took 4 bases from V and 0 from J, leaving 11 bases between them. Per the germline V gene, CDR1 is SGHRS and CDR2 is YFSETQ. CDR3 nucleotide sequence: TGCGCCAGCAGCCCGGAGGGTTACTCTGGAAACACCATATATTTT. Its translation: CASSPEGYSGNTIYF.

The CDR3 region is CASSARTGVDGYTF. CDR3 in DNA: TGTGCCAGCAGCGCCCGGACAGGGGTTGATGGCTACACCTTC. The genes are TRBV7-2 and TRBJ1-2; 9 nucleotides line up with TRBD1. The CDR3 sequence is 14 residues long. The V and J ends lost 5 bases and 6 bases, in that order; junction bases with no gene match: 7. Germline V gene data show CDR1 as SGHTA and CDR2 as FQGNSA.

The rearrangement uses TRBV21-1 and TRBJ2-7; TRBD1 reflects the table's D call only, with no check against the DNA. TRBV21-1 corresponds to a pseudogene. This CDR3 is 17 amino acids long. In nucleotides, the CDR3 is TGTGCCAGCAGCAAAGAAGGGACAGGGGGCATTTCGAGGGAGCAGTACTTC. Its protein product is CASSKEGTGGISREQYF.

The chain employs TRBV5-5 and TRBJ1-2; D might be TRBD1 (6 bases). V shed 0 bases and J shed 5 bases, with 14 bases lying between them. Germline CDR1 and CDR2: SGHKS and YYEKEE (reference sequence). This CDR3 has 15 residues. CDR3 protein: CASSLAGGLGYGYTF. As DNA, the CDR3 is TGTGCCAGCAGCTTGGCCGGGGGGCTCGGGTATGGCTACACCTTC.

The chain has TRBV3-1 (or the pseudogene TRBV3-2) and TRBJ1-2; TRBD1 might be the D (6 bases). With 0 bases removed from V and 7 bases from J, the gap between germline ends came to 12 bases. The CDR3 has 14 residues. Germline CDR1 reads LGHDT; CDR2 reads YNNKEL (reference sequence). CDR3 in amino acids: CASSQDLGGAGYTF. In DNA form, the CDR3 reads TGTGCCAGCAGCCAAGATCTGGGGGGGGCTGGCTACACCTTC.

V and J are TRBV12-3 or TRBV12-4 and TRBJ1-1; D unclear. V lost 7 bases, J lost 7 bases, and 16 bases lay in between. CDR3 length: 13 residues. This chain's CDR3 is CASTPELVGEAFF. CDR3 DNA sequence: TGTGCCAGCACTCCCGAGTTGGTCGGTGAAGCTTTCTTT.

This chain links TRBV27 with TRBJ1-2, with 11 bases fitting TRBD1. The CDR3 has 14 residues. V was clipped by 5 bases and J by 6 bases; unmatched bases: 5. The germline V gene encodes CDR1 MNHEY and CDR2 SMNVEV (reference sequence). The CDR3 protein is CASSIGQGADGYTF. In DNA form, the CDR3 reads TGTGCCAGCAGTATCGGACAGGGGGCTGATGGCTACACCTTC.